One sample yielded the 20 T cell receptor beta chains listed below, sequenced in a study of early T cells in non-severe SARS-CoV-2 infection. TCRdb fed the 5' RACE reads into MiXCR, producing one record per CDR3 protein. The data contain roughly 70,000 distinct CDR3 sequences, over 10% of them singletons. Sequencing input: whole blood. The receptor source for this set is an adult who was a healthcare worker with PCR-confirmed SARS-CoV-2 infection or an uninfected control (not recorded which).

The chain uses TRBV7-2 and TRBJ2-7; 11 nucleotides align to TRBD2. Germline V gene sequence: CDR1 SGHTA, CDR2 FQGNSA. The CDR3 loop spans 15 amino acids. V dropped 2 bases and J dropped 2; count of bases not matched to a gene: 2. The CDR3 DNA is TGTGCCAGCAGCTTACTAGCGGGAGGCCCCTACGAGCAGTACTTC. This translates into CASSLLAGGPYEQYF. Combining the CDR3 with reference TRBV7-2 and TRBJ2-7 gives the whole variable domain GAGVSQSPSNKVTEKGKDVELRCDPISGHTALYWYRQSLGQGLEFLIYFQGNSAPDKSGLPSDRFSAERTGGSVSTLTIQRTQQEDSAVYLCASSLLAGGPYEQYFGPGTRLTVT.

This clonotype was seen a handful of times. One end of the junction does not line up with germline, which may come from a read error. The rearrangement joins TRBV6-6 to TRBJ2-7; D might be TRBD2 (5 bases). The CDR3 is made up of 12 amino acids. Per the germline V gene, CDR1 is MNHNY and CDR2 is SVGAGI (reference sequence). Written as DNA, the CDR3 is TGTGCCAGCAGCTACCTGGACTCCCCACCCAGTTTC. The encoded protein is CASSYLDSPPSF.

This clonotype was recorded once. The chain joins TRBV15 to TRBJ2-2, with 13 bases matching TRBD2. There are 16 residues in the CDR3. CDR1 and CDR2 (germline): LNHNV, YYDKDF (reference sequence). V gave up 8 bases and J gave up 4 bases; unmatched junction bases: 7. The CDR3 here is CATRTSGSRSTGELFF. The CDR3 nucleotides are TGTGCCACCCGGACTAGCGGGAGTCGGAGCACCGGGGAGCTGTTTTTT. The full variable domain, completed using reference TRBV15 and TRBJ2-2, is DAMVIQNPRYQVTQFGKPVTLSCSQTLNHNVMYWYQQKSSQAPKLLFHYYDKDFNNEADTPDNFQSRRPNTSFCFLDIRSPGLGDTAMYLCATRTSGSRSTGELFFGEGSRLTVL.

This rearrangement joins TRBV28 to TRBJ2-7; TRBD2 is a possible D gene (5 bases). The CDR3 is 16 amino acids. Trimming shortened V by 4 bases and J by 0 bases, and 16 bases separated the two germline ends. The germline gives CDR1 MDHEN, CDR2 SYDVKM. CDR3 sequence: CASSSPRGRYSYEQYF. In DNA form, the CDR3 reads TGTGCCAGCAGTTCGCCCCGAGGGCGGTACTCCTACGAGCAGTACTTC.

The chain has TRBV28 and TRBJ2-7; the match to TRBD2 covers 12 bases. Germline CDR1 MDHEN, CDR2 SYDVKM. This CDR3 comprises 15 residues. Germline trimming cut 5 bases from V and 4 bases from J; bases unmatched to any gene: 6. This CDR3 is CASSTPTSGRYEQYF. The CDR3 DNA is TGTGCCAGCAGTACCCCGACTAGCGGGAGATACGAGCAGTACTTC.

The rearrangement joins TRBV29-1 to TRBJ2-3, with 11 nucleotides matching TRBD2. V shed 4 bases and J 6 bases; nucleotides not matched to a gene: 3. The CDR3 has 13 amino acids. Per the germline V gene, CDR1 is SQVTM and CDR2 is ANQGSEA. The CDR3 DNA follows: TGCAGCGTTGTGACTAGCGGGGTTGATACGCAGTATTTT. It encodes CSVVTSGVDTQYF.

This clonotype was counted ten times or more. This chain connects TRBV6-1 to TRBJ2-1; tentatively, D is TRBD1 (6 bases). Germline V gene data show CDR1 as MNHNS and CDR2 as SASEGT. Trimming took 7 bases from V and 4 from J, leaving 11 bases between them. This CDR3 is built from 13 residues. CDR3 sequence: CASIGQIYNEQFF. For the CDR3, the DNA is TGTGCCAGCATAGGACAGATTTACAATGAGCAGTTCTTC.

This clonotype was observed a handful of times. The chain is built from TRBV5-4 and TRBJ2-1, with TRBD2 matching over 9 bases. The CDR3 is 16 residues long. From germline, CDR1 is SGHNT and CDR2 YYREEE (reference sequence). The J segment lost 5 bases and the V segment lost 4 bases, leaving 10 bases of the junction unmatched. This CDR3 reads CASSKRVASGNNEQFF. The CDR3 DNA sequence: TGTGCCAGCAGCAAAAGGGTGGCTAGCGGGAACAATGAGCAGTTCTTC.

The CDR3 sequence is CASSPGTDTQYF. The DNA for the CDR3 is TGTGCCAGCTCACCCGGAACAGATACGCAGTATTTT. The V and J genes are TRBV18 and TRBJ2-3; D remains unclear. In germline, CDR1 is KGHSH, CDR2 LQKENI. V was trimmed by 3 bases and J by 3 bases, leaving 4 bases between them. The CDR3 contains 12 residues.

This chain uses TRBV12-3 or TRBV12-4 with TRBJ1-1; tentative D call: TRBD1 (5 bases). CDR3 length equals 13 residues. V lost 3 bases, J lost 5 bases, and 10 bases lay in between. Here the CDR3 DNA reads TGTGCCAGCAGTTTGTGGGGCGAGACTGAAGCTTTCTTT. Its translation is CASSLWGETEAFF.

In this sample, this clonotype turned up many times. This rearrangement joins TRBV12-3 or TRBV12-4 to TRBJ1-3; D not resolved. V was shortened by 5 bases and J by 3 bases, with 8 bases between the two germline ends. This CDR3 contains 13 residues. CDR3 protein: CASSPAVGNTIYF. CDR3 nucleotide sequence: TGTGCCAGCAGTCCGGCGGTTGGAAACACCATATATTTT.

The rearrangement uses TRBV27 and TRBJ2-5; no clear D. The ends were cut back, 10 bases at V and 7 bases at J, with 10 bases in the middle. The CDR3 is made up of 10 amino acids. Germline CDR1 and CDR2: MNHEY and SMNVEV (reference sequence). DNA of the CDR3: TGTGCCACCCCTCCGGGGACCCAGTACTTC. Residues: CATPPGTQYF.

The V and J genes are TRBV19 and TRBJ2-1; 14 nucleotides match TRBD2. CDR1 is LNHDA and CDR2 is SQIVND in the germline V gene (reference sequence). J lost 6 bases, V lost 3 bases, and 1 base had no gene match. The CDR3 contains 15 residues. CDR3 in amino acids: CASSIGLAGGNEQFF. The DNA for the CDR3 is TGTGCCAGTAGTATCGGACTAGCGGGGGGCAATGAGCAGTTCTTC.

This clonotype was picked up a small number of times. This rearrangement joins TRBV6-5 to TRBJ2-1; D is perhaps TRBD1 (5 bases). Trimming pared 9 bases from V and 9 bases from J, leaving 18 bases between. Germline V gene sequence: CDR1 MNHEY, CDR2 SVGAGI. CDR3 size: 13 residues. CDR3 amino acids: CASTSEGVGEQFF. The CDR3 DNA follows: TGTGCCAGTACCTCAGAAGGGGTTGGTGAGCAGTTCTTC.

The rearrangement joins TRBV7-8 to TRBJ2-7; possibly TRBD1 for D (6 bases). The CDR3 loop spans 16 amino acids. V was cut by 1 base and J by 2 bases, with 15 bases left in between. Germline CDR1 and CDR2: SGHVS and FQNEAQ. The CDR3 coding sequence is TGTGCCAGCAGCTTAGTTCCGACAGGAAGGGCCTACGAGCAGTACTTC. This gives the protein CASSLVPTGRAYEQYF.

The sample holds many counts of this clonotype. CDR3 sequence: CASSPSGLAKNIQYF. CDR3 in DNA: TGTGCCAGCAGCCCGAGCGGACTAGCCAAAAACATTCAGTACTTC. The chain carries TRBV5-4 and TRBJ2-4; D perhaps matches TRBD2 (5 bases). There are 15 residues in the CDR3. Trimming removed 4 bases from V and 0 bases from J, with 11 bases in between. Germline CDR1 and CDR2: SGHNT and YYREEE (reference sequence).

Notes on this clonotype: This may arise from a read error, as a much more abundant clone is one base away. This sequence joins TRBV27 and TRBJ2-3; the D is unclear. The CDR3 sequence is 14 residues long. Germline-derived CDR1 and CDR2 are MNHEY and SMNVEV (reference sequence). The CDR3 here is CTSRPDETTDTQYF. CDR3 nucleotides: TGTACCAGCAGACCCGACGAGACCACAGATACGCAGTATTTT.

J is TRBJ2-1 and V is TRBV10-3; D gene unclear. Germline CDR1 and CDR2: ENHRY and SYGVKD. The CDR3 covers 14 residues. V lost 5 bases and J lost 6, with 14 bases in between. The CDR3 nucleotides are TGTGCCATCAGTCTAGGAACCCCTCTCAATGAGCAGTTCTTC. This encodes CAISLGTPLNEQFF.

This clonotype was counted a few times. The CDR3 nucleotides read TGCAGCGTTGAAGTAGGAGGGAACACTGAAGCTTTCTTT. Residues: CSVEVGGNTEAFF. The chain couples TRBV29-1 to TRBJ1-1; no reliable D call. CDR1 and CDR2 from the germline V gene are SQVTM and ANQGSEA. The V end was cut by 1 base, the J end by 1 base, with 7 bases between. CDR3 length equals 13 residues.

V usage is TRBV18 and J usage is TRBJ2-1, with 8 nucleotides matching TRBD2. CDR1 and CDR2 (germline): KGHSH, LQKENI. The V gene end was trimmed by 2 bases and the J gene end by 5 bases; junction bases not matched to a gene: 8. The CDR3 loop spans 16 amino acids. CDR3 sequence (DNA): TGTGCCAGCTCACCAAGTCGACTAGCGACACACAATGAGCAGTTCTTC. The encoded protein is CASSPSRLATHNEQFF. Together with reference TRBV18 and TRBJ2-1, the CDR3 gives the full variable domain: NAGVMQNPRHLVRRRGQEARLRCSPMKGHSHVYWYRQLPEEGLKFMVYLQKENIIDESGMPKERFSAEFPKEGPSILRIQQVVRGDSAAYFCASSPSRLATHNEQFFGPGTRLTVL.